Listed below are T cell receptor beta chains from one sample, sequenced in a study of OX40 agonist ivuxolimab in advanced cancers. This table comes from immunoSEQ multiplex PCR, and its TCRdb copy is limited to in-frame clones, with some not included. The repertoire has roughly 70,000 clones, 86% of them found once; the top ten carry about 8.2%. The sequencing used CD4+ or CD8+ T cells sorted from blood, collected in a trial of the OX40 agonist ivuxolimab. The receptors were gathered from an adult with an advanced solid tumor such as melanoma, head and neck, liver or kidney cancer. The CDR3 runs from the conserved cysteine through the conserved F or W. Fields, in order: D gene, clone size, J gene, V gene, CDR3 protein, CDR3 DNA. D genes are given only for firm matches. The size of a clone is reported for some rows only, either as once, few or many, or as a class for expanded clones.

NA NA TRBJ1-1 TRBV15 CATSREASGGTEAFF TGTGCCACCAGCAGAGAGGCAAGCGGTGGGACTGAAGCTTTCTTT
NA NA TRBJ1-6 TRBV5-6 CASSLVSESPLHF TGTGCCAGCAGCTTGGTGTCAGAATCACCCCTCCACTTT
NA NA TRBJ1-4 TRBV10-3 CAISDRRGAEEKLFF TGTGCCATCAGTGACCGCAGGGGCGCGGAAGAAAAACTGTTTTTT
TRBD1 NA TRBJ2-2 TRBV19 CASRSTGTGELFF TGTGCCAGTAGATCGACAGGGACCGGGGAGCTGTTTTTT
NA NA TRBJ1-5 TRBV5-4 CASSLEHGQPQHF TGTGCCAGCAGCTTGGAACACGGACAGCCCCAGCATTTT
NA few TRBJ1-2 TRBV5-4 CASSLARRRGYTF TGTGCCAGCAGCTTGGCCCGCCGTCGGGGCTACACCTTC
NA NA TRBJ1-4 TRBV6-5 CASRTGQEKLFF TGTGCCAGCAGAACAGGGCAGGAAAAACTGTTTTTT
NA NA TRBJ1-2 TRBV5-1 CASSLDENYGYTF TGCGCCAGCAGCTTGGACGAGAACTATGGCTACACCTTC
NA few TRBJ2-3 TRBV5-8 CASSARDAPGNTDTQYF TGTGCCAGCAGCGCTCGGGACGCTCCGGGGAACACAGATACGCAGTATTTT
NA NA TRBJ1-1 TRBV4-3 CASSHSRDTEAFF TGCGCCAGCAGCCACTCGAGGGACACTGAAGCTTTCTTT
NA NA TRBJ1-3 TRBV7-2 CASSDLGGYSGNTIYF TGTGCCAGCAGCGATTTGGGGGGTTACTCTGGAAACACCATATATTTT
NA NA TRBJ2-2 TRBV29-1 CSAQESRELFF TGCAGCGCACAGGAGTCCCGGGAGCTGTTTTTT
NA once TRBJ1-1 TRBV12-5 CASGSGKGTEAFF TGTGCTAGTGGTTCGGGAAAGGGCACTGAAGCTTTCTTT
TRBD1 NA TRBJ1-1 TRBV2 CASSLRQGRVTEAFF TGTGCCAGCAGCCTTCGACAGGGAAGGGTAACTGAAGCTTTCTTT
NA NA TRBJ2-6 TRBV7-3 CASSFSGGANVLTF TGTGCCAGCAGCTTCAGTGGTGGGGCCAACGTCCTGACTTTC
NA few TRBJ1-3 TRBV19 CASSMIGQTSGNTIYF TGTGCCAGTAGTATGATCGGGCAGACATCTGGAAACACCATATATTTT
NA NA TRBJ2-7 TRBV6-1 CASQQAGYEQYF TGTGCCAGCCAACAAGCAGGTTACGAGCAGTACTTC
NA NA TRBJ2-3 TRBV28 CATQGSTDTQYF TGTGCCACTCAGGGGAGCACAGATACGCAGTATTTT
NA NA TRBJ1-3 TRBV9 CASSVDSSGNTIYF TGTGCCAGCAGCGTCGACAGCTCTGGAAACACCATATATTTT
NA NA TRBJ1-1 TRBV7-2 CASSVEWTSQAFF TGTGCCAGCAGCGTAGAATGGACATCCCAAGCTTTCTTT
NA NA TRBJ1-1 TRBV5-4 CASSADGYTEAFF TGTGCCAGCAGCGCGGACGGTTACACTGAAGCTTTCTTT
NA NA TRBJ1-3 TRBV11-2 CASSLAGPGNTIYF TGTGCCAGCAGCTTGGCGGGCCCTGGAAACACCATATATTTT
TRBD2 NA TRBJ2-3 TRBV5-1 CASTPGTSGYTDTQYF TGCGCCAGCACCCCGGGGACTAGCGGATACACAGATACGCAGTATTTT
NA NA TRBJ1-3 TRBV6-6 CASRLVGNTIYF TGTGCCAGCAGACTCGTGGGAAACACCATATATTTT
NA NA TRBJ2-1 TRBV7-9 CASSLDLLTYNEQFF TGTGCCAGCAGCTTGGACTTGCTAACCTACAATGAGCAGTTCTTC
TRBD1 NA TRBJ1-1 TRBV5-1 CASSLGQGVTEAFF TGCGCCAGCAGCTTGGGACAGGGGGTCACTGAAGCTTTCTTT
NA NA TRBJ2-1 TRBV7-2 CASSLERAVGEQFF TGTGCCAGCAGCTTAGAGAGGGCCGTCGGGGAGCAGTTCTTC
NA NA TRBJ2-5 TRBV10-3 CAISPNEETQYF TGTGCCATCAGCCCAAATGAAGAGACCCAGTACTTC
TRBD1 NA TRBJ1-5 TRBV7-9 CASSLQGAVSNQPQHF TGTGCCAGCAGCCTACAGGGGGCAGTAAGCAATCAGCCCCAGCATTTT
NA once TRBJ1-5 TRBV7-2 CASSFFAEGNQPQHF TGTGCCAGCAGCTTCTTCGCTGAGGGCAATCAGCCCCAGCATTTT
TRBD1 NA TRBJ1-1 TRBV5-1 CASSLRTGEATEAFF TGCGCCAGCAGCCTCAGGACAGGGGAGGCCACTGAAGCTTTCTTT
NA NA TRBJ2-5 TRBV5-1 CASSTQETQYF TGCGCCAGCAGCACCCAAGAGACCCAGTACTTC
NA NA TRBJ1-3 TRBV14 CASSQDLRSGNTIYF TGTGCCAGCAGCCAAGATCTTAGATCTGGAAACACCATATATTTT
NA NA TRBJ1-4 TRBV14 CASSQAKWTSEKLFF TGTGCCAGCAGCCAAGCGAAGTGGACGAGTGAAAAACTGTTTTTT
NA NA TRBJ1-5 TRBV19 CASRSGFGNQPQHF TGTGCCAGCCGCTCAGGGTTTGGCAATCAGCCCCAGCATTTT
NA NA TRBJ1-2 TRBV19 CASSRTANYGYTF TGTGCCAGTAGTCGGACAGCGAACTATGGCTACACCTTC
NA NA TRBJ2-1 TRBV6-5 CASSYGSNEQFF TGTGCCAGCAGTTACGGGAGCAATGAGCAGTTCTTC
NA NA TRBJ2-7 TRBV9 CASSGPGPGNEQYF TGTGCCAGCAGCGGACCGGGACCAGGGAACGAGCAGTACTTC
NA NA TRBJ1-2 TRBV18 CASSPNLGGGDYGYTF TGTGCCAGCTCACCAAATCTCGGGGGAGGGGACTATGGCTACACCTTC
TRBD1 NA TRBJ2-3 TRBV28 CASTGAGGQLTDTQYF TGTGCCAGCACAGGAGCAGGGGGACAGCTTACAGATACGCAGTATTTT
NA few TRBJ1-6 TRBV27 CASTRVDRTNSPLHF TGTGCCAGCACCCGGGTGGACAGAACGAATTCACCCCTCCACTTT
NA NA TRBJ2-7 TRBV5-6 CASSFQVSEQYF TGTGCCAGCAGCTTTCAAGTGAGCGAGCAGTACTTC
NA medium-sized TRBJ1-3 TRBV6-6 CASSPRGSHSGNTIYF TGTGCCAGCAGCCCCAGAGGAAGTCACTCTGGAAACACCATATATTTT